This is a list of T cell receptor beta chains from one sample in a study of blood T cell repertoires in COVID-19. TCRdb keeps only in-frame clones here, not all; method: immunoSEQ multiplex PCR. The table shows about 200,000 clones, with 75% to 85% occurring only once. The source material was peripheral blood. The receptors here all came from a woman over 75 with COVID-19, enrolled during active disease. CDR3s include the opening cysteine and the closing phenylalanine or tryptophan. A D gene is named only where the DNA matches it firmly. Clone size, where shown, is once, few, many, or a class for clones that have expanded.

>.|11|.|TRBJ2-7|TRBV11-2
CASSIYYEQYF
TGTGCCAGCAGCATCTACTACGAGCAGTACTTC
>.|15|.|TRBJ1-6|TRBV13
CASQRGQSLNSPLHF
TGTGCCAGCCAGAGAGGACAGTCGCTTAATTCACCCCTCCACTTT
>.|14|.|TRBJ1-3|TRBV7-9
CASSPPGLLNTIYF
TGTGCCAGCAGCCCTCCGGGACTTCTTAACACCATATATTTT
>.|14|.|TRBJ1-3|TRBV28
CASSLRGTGNTIYF
TGTGCCAGCAGTTTAAGGGGAACTGGAAACACCATATATTTT
>TRBD1|13|.|TRBJ2-1|TRBV7-9
CASSLDRAGEQFF
TGTGCCAGCAGTTTGGACAGGGCGGGTGAGCAGTTCTTC
>TRBD1|16|.|TRBJ2-3|TRBV18
CASSPFLQGAADTQYF
TGTGCCAGCTCACCATTTCTTCAGGGGGCCGCAGATACGCAGTATTTT
>TRBD1|15|.|TRBJ1-2|TRBV19
CASSIGQGVWVGYTF
TGTGCCAGTAGTATCGGACAGGGCGTCTGGGTTGGCTACACCTTC
>.|13|.|TRBJ1-4|TRBV18
CASSPGGTGKLFF
TGTGCCAGCTCACCAGGGGGCACCGGAAAACTGTTTTTT
>TRBD1|13|.|TRBJ2-2|TRBV28
CASWDRYTGELFF
TGTGCCAGCTGGGACAGATACACCGGGGAGCTGTTTTTT
>.|13|.|TRBJ1-5|TRBV11-2
CASSLGGGRPQHF
TGTGCCAGCAGCTTAGGGGGGGGGCGGCCCCAGCATTTT
>.|15|.|TRBJ2-4|TRBV5-8
CASSRGTVKADIQYF
TGTGCCAGCAGCCGCGGGACCGTGAAGGCGGACATTCAGTACTTC
>.|14|.|TRBJ2-7|TRBV28
CASSWTGGTYEQYF
TGTGCCAGCAGTTGGACTGGCGGCACCTACGAGCAGTACTTC
>.|16|few|TRBJ2-1|TRBV18
CASSQDLGGWGNEQFF
TGTGCCAGCTCCCAGGACTTGGGGGGATGGGGCAATGAGCAGTTCTTC
>TRBD1|13|.|TRBJ1-1|TRBV10-2
CASSELRDSATFF
TGCGCCAGCAGTGAGTTGAGGGACAGTGCGACTTTCTTT
>.|15|.|TRBJ1-1|TRBV19
CASSSIDLSGTEAFF
TGTGCCAGTAGTAGCATCGATCTATCAGGCACTGAAGCTTTCTTT
>TRBD1|15|.|TRBJ1-2|TRBV18
CASSPQPGTGDGYTF
TGTGCCAGCTCACCACAACCCGGGACAGGGGATGGCTACACCTTC
>.|13|once|TRBJ1-4|TRBV19
CATRQRANEKLFF
TGTGCCACCCGACAGCGTGCTAATGAAAAACTGTTTTTT
>TRBD1|18|.|TRBJ1-2|TRBV7-2
CASRLGGQGFYYNYGYTF
TGTGCCAGCCGACTTGGAGGACAGGGGTTTTACTACAACTATGGCTACACCTTC
>.|16|.|TRBJ2-3|TRBV6-5
CASSYGGAFSTDTQYF
TGTGCCAGCAGTTACGGCGGCGCCTTTAGCACAGATACGCAGTATTTT
>.|17|.|TRBJ1-4|TRBV4-3
CASSQDDRTAGDGKLFF
TGCGCCAGCAGCCAAGATGACCGGACAGCCGGTGATGGAAAACTGTTTTTT
>TRBD1|15|.|TRBJ2-2|TRBV5-1
CASSLTGANTGELFF
TGCGCCAGCAGCTTGACAGGGGCGAACACCGGGGAGCTGTTTTTT